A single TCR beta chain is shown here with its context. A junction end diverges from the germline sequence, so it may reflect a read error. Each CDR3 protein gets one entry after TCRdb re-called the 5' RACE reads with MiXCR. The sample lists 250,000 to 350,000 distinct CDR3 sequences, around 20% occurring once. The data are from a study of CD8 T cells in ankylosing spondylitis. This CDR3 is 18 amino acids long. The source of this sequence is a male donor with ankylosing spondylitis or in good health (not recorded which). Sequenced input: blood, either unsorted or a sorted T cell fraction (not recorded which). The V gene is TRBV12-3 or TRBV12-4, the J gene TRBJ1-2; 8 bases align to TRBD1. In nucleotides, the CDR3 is TGTGCCATCAGTTTCGCGGGACCTACGACAGGGGCAGTCTATGGCTACACCTTC. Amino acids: CAISFAGPTTGAVYGYTF.